These 15 T cell receptor beta chains originate from one sample sequenced in a study of T cells after posttransplantation cyclophosphamide. Method: immunoSEQ multiplex PCR; TCRdb's copy keeps in-frame clones and lacks some. The table lists 30,000 to 50,000 clones, with no singletons. Sequenced: PBMCs. Receptors originate from a woman aged 45-65 years in good health and a related stem cell transplant donor.

This clone was recorded many times. The chain carries TRBV6-5 and TRBJ2-7; 7 nucleotides agree with TRBD1. Per the germline V gene, CDR1 is MNHEY and CDR2 is SVGAGI. The V and J ends lost 5 bases and 2 bases, in that order; junction bases with no gene match: 6. This CDR3 comprises 14 residues. The DNA for the CDR3 is TGTGCCAGCAGTATTGGGACAGTGGCCTACGAGCAGTACTTC. Its translation: CASSIGTVAYEQYF.

The sample holds many counts of this clone. This chain links TRBV14 with TRBJ1-1; D gene uncertain. V lost 0 bases, J lost 4 bases, and 9 bases lay in between. Germline lookup yields CDR1 SGHDN and CDR2 FVKESK. The CDR3 loop spans 14 amino acids. CDR3 in amino acids: CASSQDFGVTEAFF. The DNA for the CDR3 is TGTGCCAGCAGCCAAGATTTCGGGGTCACTGAAGCTTTCTTT.

This clone was seen many times. This sequence joins TRBV7-2 and TRBJ2-5; a weak D match, TRBD2 (5 bases). With 5 bases removed from V and 1 base from J, the gap between germline ends came to 17 bases. Germline V gives CDR1 SGHTA, CDR2 FQGNSA. The CDR3 contains 16 residues. The DNA of the CDR3 is TGTGCCAGCAGCCCACGGGGAGTTCGGGCCCAAGAGACCCAGTACTTC. Its protein is CASSPRGVRAQETQYF.

Ten or more counts support this clone. This chain uses TRBV7-9 with TRBJ1-2; 8 nucleotides match TRBD1. Germline V gene data show CDR1 as SEHNR and CDR2 as FQNEAQ (reference sequence). CDR3 length: 15 residues. Germline trimming cut 2 bases from V and 9 bases from J; bases unmatched to any gene: 11. The DNA of the CDR3 is TGTGCCAGCAGCTTAAGACCTACAGGGGGGAACCGCTACACCTTC. Its protein product is CASSLRPTGGNRYTF.

This clone was counted ten times or more. J is TRBJ1-6 and V is TRBV5-1; D call uncertain. V lost 0 bases and J lost 9, with 13 bases in between. Per germline, CDR1 SGHRS and CDR2 YFSETQ. The CDR3 is 15 residues long. The CDR3 is CASSLDGVRGSPLHF. The CDR3 DNA follows: TGCGCCAGCAGCTTGGACGGGGTTCGCGGTTCACCCCTCCACTTT. The full variable domain, rest sourced from reference TRBV5-1 and TRBJ1-6, is KAGVTQTPRYLIKTRGQQVTLSCSPISGHRSVSWYQQTPGQGLQFLFEYFSETQRNKGNFPGRFSGRQFSNSRSEMNVSTLELGDSALYLCASSLDGVRGSPLHFGNGTRLTVT.

This clone came up many times. The chain combines TRBV5-6 with TRBJ2-1, with 10 bases that match TRBD1. The V segment lost 2 bases and the J segment 10 bases; nucleotides outside the gene matches: 6. Germline values: CDR1 SGHDT, CDR2 YYEEEE. This CDR3 comprises 14 residues. Written as DNA, the CDR3 is TGTGCCAGCAGCTTCGGACTGACAGGGGGCGAGCAGTTCTTC. Translating gives CASSFGLTGGEQFF.

This clone was seen ten or more times. The chain recombines TRBV28 with TRBJ2-3, with 8 bases lining up with TRBD1. Unmatched junction bases numbered 3, after V lost 4 bases and J lost 0 bases. This CDR3 has 15 amino acids. Germline CDR1 and CDR2: MDHEN and SYDVKM. This CDR3 is CASSSGGPSTDTQYF. CDR3 DNA: TGTGCCAGCAGTTCAGGGGGCCCTAGCACAGATACGCAGTATTTT.

This clone was seen many times. The chain employs TRBV5-1 and TRBJ2-7; D perhaps matches TRBD2 (7 bases). The CDR3 contains 16 residues. Germline loops: CDR1 SGHRS, CDR2 YFSETQ. The V gene lost 4 bases and the J gene lost 2 bases, with 19 bases spanning the gap. The CDR3 DNA is TGCGCCAGCAGCCCTCAAGGGGGAGGGACTCCCTACGAGCAGTACTTC. The encoded protein is CASSPQGGGTPYEQYF.

This clone came up many times. The chain links TRBV27 to TRBJ1-1; the match to TRBD1 covers 8 bases. The CDR3 covers 15 residues. With V trimmed by 0 bases and J by 4 bases, 4 bases remained unmatched. Germline loops: CDR1 MNHEY, CDR2 SMNVEV (reference sequence). In nucleotides, the CDR3 is TGTGCCAGCAGTTTATCGACAGACAGGGGCACTGAAGCTTTCTTT. It yields the protein CASSLSTDRGTEAFF.

This clone was observed many times. The V call is TRBV5-1, the J call TRBJ2-2; D gene ambiguous. The V gene's germline CDR1 is SGHRS and CDR2 YFSETQ. The length of the CDR3 is 16 residues. V was pared by 0 bases and J by 1 base, with 10 bases between. CDR3 in amino acids: CASSLDVAGNTGELFF. CDR3 nucleotide sequence: TGCGCCAGCAGCTTGGATGTGGCAGGGAACACCGGGGAGCTGTTTTTT.

This clone was picked up many times. CDR3 in DNA: TGTGCCAGCAGCTTGTGGGGGCCCTTCTATGGCTACACCTTC. This gives the protein CASSLWGPFYGYTF. The chain has TRBV5-6 and TRBJ1-2; a weak D match, TRBD1 (6 bases). Germline V CDR1 and CDR2: SGHDT, YYEEEE. The length of the CDR3 is 14 residues. Trimming removed 1 base from V and 4 bases from J, with 11 bases in between.

This clone appeared many times. The chain links TRBV28 to TRBJ1-1; D might be TRBD1 (5 bases). Trimming left V 2 bases short and J 3 bases short, with 7 bases between. This CDR3 spans 13 amino acids. Germline values: CDR1 MDHEN, CDR2 SYDVKM. CDR3 in amino acids: CASSLGADTEAFF. The CDR3 DNA reads TGTGCCAGCAGTTTAGGGGCAGACACTGAAGCTTTCTTT.

This clone has ten or more counts. V usage is TRBV4-1 and J usage is TRBJ1-6; TRBD1 is a possible D gene (5 bases). Germline values: CDR1 MGHRA, CDR2 YSYEKL. V gave up 2 bases and J gave up 9 bases, with 17 bases separating them. This CDR3 contains 16 residues. CDR3 sequence reads: CASSQTLDGGGSPLHF. The CDR3 coding sequence is TGCGCCAGCAGCCAAACGTTGGACGGCGGGGGTTCACCCCTCCACTTT.

This clone has a count of ten or more. The CDR3 coding sequence is TGCGCCAGCAGTGAGGTTTGGCCAGGGGAGCAGTACTTC. It is translated as CASSEVWPGEQYF. V is TRBV10-1 and J is TRBJ2-7; tentative D call: TRBD1 (5 bases). CDR1 and CDR2 from the germline V gene are WNHNN and SYGVQD (reference sequence). With 2 bases removed from V and 7 bases from J, the gap between germline ends came to 12 bases. CDR3 length equals 13 residues.

This clone has at least ten counts. CDR3 protein: CASSKWGGAINYGYTF. CDR3 DNA sequence: TGTGCCAGCAGCAAATGGGGAGGGGCCATTAACTATGGCTACACCTTC. This chain uses TRBV16 with TRBJ1-2; D may be TRBD1 (5 bases). The CDR3 loop spans 16 amino acids. Deletions cut 5 bases from V and 1 base from J, with 17 bases between. Germline values: CDR1 KGHSY, CDR2 FQNENV.